The source of this T cell receptor (beta chain) is a study of regulatory T cells in long-lasting Graves disease. As for time point: newly diagnosed GD, antithyroid drugs for less than 3 months. TCR sequences were obtained from RNA taken from PBMCs. This CDR3 region has 14 residues. V lost 5 bases to trimming and J lost 2 bases; unmatched junction nucleotides: 2. From germline, CDR1 is LGHDT and CDR2 YNNKEL (reference sequence). At least ten counts were recorded for this clonotype. CDR3 regions were amplified by Arm-PCR using iRepertoire HTBI primers to build TCR beta libraries. TCRdb re-called the multiplex PCR reads through MiXCR, storing one row per CDR3 protein. In the table there are around 500,000 distinct CDR3 sequences, 9.5% to 15% of which are singletons. The same sample was also studied in work on T cells in Graves' hyperthyroidism and ophthalmopathy.

V and J are TRBV3-1 and TRBJ2-7; the match to TRBD2 covers 11 bases. The TCR sequence derives from a woman aged 30 to 39 with Graves disease. Material: peripheral blood mononuclear cells (PBMCs), obtained at new diagnosis, from a patient treated with antithyroid drugs. The CDR3 reads CASSALAGAYEQYF. In nucleotides, the CDR3 is TGTGCCAGCAGCGCACTAGCGGGAGCCTACGAGCAGTACTTC.